These 17 T cell receptor beta chains were all obtained from the same sample, sequenced in a study of blood T cell repertoires in COVID-19. Sequenced by immunoSEQ multiplex PCR; TCRdb stores in-frame clones only, minus some. This table holds 45,000 to 65,000 clones, 83% found once. The sample consisted of peripheral blood. The receptors here all came from a middle-aged man with acute or convalescent COVID-19.

The CDR3 here is CASSPGGDEQFF. CDR3 DNA: TGTGCCAGCAGCCCGGGGGGGGATGAGCAGTTCTTC. The rearrangement links TRBV2 to TRBJ2-1, with 8 bases that match TRBD2. Trimming at V came to 6 bases and at J to 8 bases, leaving 3 bases not matched to a gene. Per germline, CDR1 SNHLY and CDR2 FYNNEI. CDR3 length equals 12 residues.

This sequence joins TRBV18 and TRBJ2-2; D not certain. Germline CDR1 is KGHSH and CDR2 is LQKENI. The CDR3 is made up of 14 amino acids. With 5 bases removed from V and 2 bases from J, the gap between germline ends came to 9 bases. CDR3: CASSSEANTGELFF. In DNA, the CDR3 is TGTGCCAGCTCATCTGAGGCAAACACCGGGGAGCTGTTTTTT.

The V gene is TRBV7-8, the J gene TRBJ2-3, with D unresolved. CDR1 is SGHVS, CDR2 FQNEAQ, per germline. The CDR3 is 14 amino acids. V lost 5 bases, J lost 0 bases, and 9 bases lay in between. The CDR3, as DNA: TGTGCCAGCAGCCGACGACTCAGCACAGATACGCAGTATTTT. Translation: CASSRRLSTDTQYF.

The chain is built from TRBV3-1 (or the pseudogene TRBV3-2) and TRBJ1-1, with TRBD1 identical over 10 bases. V gave up 4 bases and J gave up 5 bases; unmatched junction bases: 7. This CDR3 contains 15 residues. Germline values: CDR1 LGHDT, CDR2 YNNKEL (reference sequence). Here the CDR3 reads CASSRGDRGSTEAFF. The DNA for the CDR3 is TGTGCCAGCAGCCGCGGGGACAGGGGATCGACTGAAGCTTTCTTT.

In its sample, this clone was seen once. The rearrangement uses TRBV5-6 and TRBJ1-2, with D hard to call. The CDR3 covers 15 residues. Trimming removed 3 bases at V and 7 bases at J, with 19 bases between. Per germline, CDR1 SGHDT and CDR2 YYEEEE. The CDR3 spells CASSSKTYRLSGYTF. As DNA, the CDR3 is TGTGCCAGCAGCTCGAAGACATATCGGCTATCTGGCTACACCTTC.

This chain links TRBV4-2 with TRBJ2-7, with D perhaps matching TRBD1 (5 bases). The CDR3 loop spans 15 amino acids. Trimming removed 1 base from V and 5 bases from J, with 15 bases in between. Germline values: CDR1 LGHNA, CDR2 YNFKEQ. The CDR3 region is CASSQAGLRSHEQYF. The CDR3 nucleotides read TGTGCCAGCAGCCAAGCAGGGTTGAGGTCCCACGAGCAGTACTTC.

V is TRBV2 and J is TRBJ1-6; D is perhaps TRBD1 (5 bases). The CDR3 spans 18 residues. Germline V gene data show CDR1 as SNHLY and CDR2 as FYNNEI. V lost 4 bases to trimming and J lost 6 bases, with 22 bases between them. CDR3 region: CASSVLWGAGEGNSPLHF. CDR3 DNA: TGTGCCAGCAGTGTTCTTTGGGGCGCGGGAGAGGGTAATTCACCCCTCCACTTT. The full variable domain, in which reference TRBV2 and TRBJ1-6 provide the parts outside the CDR3, is EPEVTQTPSHQVTQMGQEVILRCVPISNHLYFYWYRQILGQKVEFLVSFYNNEISEKSEIFDDQFSVERPDGSNFTLKIRSTKLEDSAMYFCASSVLWGAGEGNSPLHFGNGTRLTVT.

The rearrangement joins TRBV19 to TRBJ1-4; D may be TRBD1 (5 bases). V lost 3 bases and J 8 bases, leaving 16 bases between the germline ends. CDR3 size: 15 residues. Germline values: CDR1 LNHDA, CDR2 SQIVND (reference sequence). CDR3 in amino acids: CASSMGNTRGEKLFF. CDR3 DNA sequence: TGTGCCAGTAGTATGGGCAACACCCGGGGGGAAAAACTGTTTTTT.

V gene TRBV4-1 combines with J gene TRBJ2-1, with 13 bases fitting TRBD2. V was clipped by 4 bases and J by 5 bases; unmatched bases: 8. This CDR3 spans 17 amino acids. Germline-derived CDR1 and CDR2 are MGHRA and YSYEKL. The CDR3 coding sequence is TGCGCCAGCAGCCTTGGACTAGCGGGAGCGACAAACAATGAGCAGTTCTTC. Amino acids: CASSLGLAGATNNEQFF.

The chain is built from TRBV14 and TRBJ1-3, with D unresolved. V shed 2 bases and J shed 4 bases, with 9 bases lying between them. The CDR3 has 14 amino acids. CDR1 is SGHDN, CDR2 FVKESK, per germline. CDR3 in amino acids: CASSQIRSGNTIYF. The CDR3 bases are TGTGCCAGCAGCCAAATCCGGTCCGGAAACACCATATATTTT.

The chain carries TRBV21-1 and TRBJ1-3. TRBV21-1 is tagged as a pseudogene. This CDR3 contains 14 residues. CDR3 DNA: TGTGCCAGCAGCATCGGGAGCTCTGGAAACACCATATATTTT. Translation gives CASSIGSSGNTIYF.

The chain has TRBV5-1 and TRBJ2-1, with TRBD1 matching over 7 bases. Germline CDR1 reads SGHRS; CDR2 reads YFSETQ. This CDR3 spans 15 amino acids. J gave up 6 bases and V 0 bases, and 6 bases lay outside the gene matches. CDR3 in DNA: TGCGCCAGCAGCTTGGCCAGGGGGAACTCCAATGAGCAGTTCTTC. It is translated as CASSLARGNSNEQFF.

The chain combines TRBV6-5 with TRBJ1-5; tentative D call: TRBD1 (5 bases). Germline-derived CDR1 and CDR2 are MNHEY and SVGAGI. CDR3 length: 13 residues. Deletions cut 4 bases from V and 11 bases from J, with 15 bases between. Here the CDR3 DNA reads TGTGCCAGCAGTTCCTCAGACAGCGGGTCCCAGCATTTT. This translates into CASSSSDSGSQHF.

The chain combines TRBV9 with TRBJ1-4; 9 bases align to TRBD1. V dropped 3 bases and J dropped 5; count of bases not matched to a gene: 5. Germline loops: CDR1 SGDLS, CDR2 YYNGEE. This CDR3 contains 15 residues. CDR3 protein: CASSGSGTGNEKLFF. In nucleotides, the CDR3 is TGTGCCAGCAGCGGGTCCGGGACAGGGAATGAAAAACTGTTTTTT.

V is TRBV24-1 and J is TRBJ1-2, with 7 bases that match TRBD1. The CDR3 extends over 15 amino acids. V dropped 2 bases and J dropped 4; count of bases not matched to a gene: 6. Looked up from germline, CDR1 is KGHDR and CDR2 is SFDVKD. This chain's CDR3 is CATSDSNRGIYGYTF. DNA of the CDR3: TGTGCCACCAGTGATTCTAACAGGGGAATCTATGGCTACACCTTC.

In nucleotides, the CDR3 is TGTGCCAGCAGTTCAGGGGGCGTTGACACTGAAGCTTTCTTT. Amino acids: CASSSGGVDTEAFF. The V and J genes are TRBV6-6 and TRBJ1-1, with 8 bases fitting TRBD1. J was trimmed by 3 bases and V by 4 bases; bases with no gene match: 4. From germline, CDR1 is MNHNY and CDR2 SVGAGI (reference sequence). This CDR3 comprises 14 residues.

V usage is TRBV7-2 and J usage is TRBJ2-7; the match to TRBD2 covers 14 bases. V lost 5 bases and J lost 4; bases outside the gene matches: 13. The CDR3 has 18 amino acids. CDR1 and CDR2 from the germline V gene are SGHTA and FQGNSA. This CDR3 is CASSLKTGTSGSVYEQYF. The DNA of the CDR3 is TGTGCCAGCAGCCTAAAGACCGGGACTAGCGGGAGTGTTTACGAGCAGTACTTC.